Listed below are T cell receptor beta chains from one sample, sequenced in a study of graft-versus-host responses after intestinal transplantation. Only in-frame clones appear in the TCRdb table, and some are missing; sequencing was by immunoSEQ multiplex PCR. The sample yields approximately 100,000 clones, roughly 93% seen once. These TCRs' antigens remain unknown. The sample consisted of unstimulated CD8+ T cells sorted from spleen or lymph node cells, taken before intestinal transplant. Receptors were obtained from a human donor who received an intestinal transplant. CDR3s include the opening cysteine and the closing phenylalanine or tryptophan. The D gene is left open where the match is weak.

CDR3 length	V gene	D gene	J gene	CDR3 protein	CDR3 DNA
16	TRBV4-1	TRBD2	TRBJ2-1	CASSQAPSGAYNEQFF	TGCGCCAGCAGCCAAGCCCCTAGCGGTGCCTACAATGAGCAGTTCTTC
13	TRBV29-1	.	TRBJ2-7	CSVVELSSYEQYF	TGCAGCGTTGTGGAATTGAGCTCCTACGAGCAGTACTTC
12	TRBV29-1	.	TRBJ2-5	CSVVSQGETQYF	TGCAGCGTTGTGAGCCAGGGAGAGACCCAGTACTTC
14	TRBV6-1	.	TRBJ2-5	CASSPNRDSEAQYF	TGTGCCAGCAGTCCCAACAGGGACTCAGAGGCCCAGTACTTC
15	TRBV18	.	TRBJ2-7	CASSPGNTPNYEQYF	TGTGCCAGCTCACCAGGGAACACTCCCAACTACGAGCAGTACTTC
12	TRBV27	.	TRBJ2-1	CASSPRGQEQFF	TGTGCCAGCAGCCCCCGGGGGCAGGAGCAGTTCTTC
16	TRBV28	TRBD1	TRBJ2-3	CASSFPTGVITDTQYF	TGTGCCAGCAGTTTCCCTACAGGGGTGATAACAGATACGCAGTATTTT
16	TRBV12-5	.	TRBJ2-3	CASALGAGFVGDTQYF	TGTGCTAGTGCCCTGGGGGCGGGATTCGTTGGGGATACGCAGTATTTT
13	TRBV7-9	.	TRBJ2-5	CASSPGTQETQYF	TGTGCCAGCAGCCCCGGGACCCAAGAGACCCAGTACTTC
16	TRBV19	TRBD1	TRBJ2-3	CASTPLPGQGADTQYF	TGTGCCAGTACCCCACTCCCGGGACAGGGGGCAGATACGCAGTATTTT
17	TRBV18	TRBD1	TRBJ1-1	CASSDGTGITMNTEAFF	TGTGCCAGCTCAGACGGGACAGGCATCACAATGAACACTGAAGCTTTCTTT
14	TRBV11-2	TRBD1	TRBJ1-1	CASSPQGESTEAFF	TGTGCCAGCAGCCCACAGGGGGAAAGCACTGAAGCTTTCTTT
11	TRBV6-1	.	TRBJ1-1	CASLGGTEAFF	TGTGCCAGCCTTGGGGGCACTGAAGCTTTCTTT
16	TRBV15	.	TRBJ1-4	CATSREGGAVDEKLFF	TGTGCCACCAGCAGAGAGGGCGGGGCTGTTGATGAAAAACTGTTTTTT
12	TRBV7-2	.	TRBJ1-1	CASSLSDVVAFF	TGTGCCAGCAGCTTATCGGACGTTGTCGCTTTCTTT
13	TRBV5-1	.	TRBJ2-3	CATPRPLTDTQYF	TGCGCCACCCCTCGGCCCCTCACAGATACGCAGTATTTT
18	TRBV21-1	.	TRBJ1-5	CASSKDSGQGAYAQPQHF	TGTGCCAGCAGCAAGGACTCCGGACAGGGGGCGTATGCTCAGCCCCAGCATTTT
14	TRBV6-1	.	TRBJ1-2	CASSVSLKTYGYTF	TGTGCCAGCAGTGTCTCTCTAAAAACCTATGGCTACACCTTC
13	TRBV13	.	TRBJ1-5	CASSFGEYQPQHF	TGTGCCAGCAGCTTTGGGGAATACCAGCCCCAGCATTTT
19	TRBV19	.	TRBJ2-2	CASRQWGSVLESDTGELFF	TGTGCCAGTAGACAATGGGGGAGTGTCTTGGAGTCCGACACCGGGGAGCTGTTTTTT
18	TRBV7-9	TRBD1	TRBJ2-1	CASSRPTGQGTPLNEQFF	TGTGCCAGCAGCCGCCCTACGGGACAGGGGACCCCATTGAATGAGCAGTTCTTC
12	TRBV7-9	TRBD1	TRBJ2-7	CASSRPGTDIYF	TGTGCCAGCAGCCGCCCCGGGACAGATATCTACTTC
18	TRBV7-7	.	TRBJ2-1	CASSLSPASILSYNEQFF	TGTGCCAGCAGCTTATCTCCTGCCTCTATCCTATCCTACAATGAGCAGTTCTTC
15	TRBV27	.	TRBJ2-1	CASSLTAFYGNEQFF	TGTGCCAGCAGTCTGACTGCGTTCTATGGAAATGAGCAGTTCTTC
11	TRBV7-2	.	TRBJ2-7	CASSLGLEQYF	TGTGCCAGCAGCTTAGGGCTCGAGCAGTACTTC
12	TRBV6-5	.	TRBJ1-1	CASSTGNTEAFF	TGTGCCAGCAGTACAGGAAACACTGAAGCTTTCTTT
18	TRBV9	.	TRBJ2-3	CASSVGGGDTGSTDTQYF	TGTGCCAGCAGCGTAGGGGGAGGGGACACCGGAAGCACAGATACGCAGTATTTT